These 4 T cell receptor beta chains came from one sample sequenced in a study of CD8+CD57+ T cells in acquired aplastic anemia (dated by TCRdb to 2016 to 2018). Data came from an Illumina HiSeq 2000. Profiling of TCR beta VDJ combinations and CDR3 sequences used genomic DNA as the template. TCRdb ran its own pipeline on the public reads, namely fastp trimming at Q25 and MiXCR clone calling, and kept in-frame beta chains. Rows are combined by CDR3 protein, so each entry shows the most common genes and DNA. This sample gives about 260,000 distinct CDR3 sequences in total; less than 85% of them show up just once. The ten top clones hold about 41% of the sample. Expansion of CD8+CD57+ cells had been shown by flow cytometry in the patients chosen for sequencing. The sequenced material came from sorted CD4+, CD8+, or CD8+CD57+ T cells (not recorded which) from PBMCs. Receptor source: a human donor with aplastic anemia.

As for this clonotype: The junction departs from germline at one end; a sequencing error may be responsible. The genes are TRBV7-7 and TRBJ2-3; tentatively, D is TRBD2 (8 bases). From germline, CDR1 is SSHAT and CDR2 FNYEAQ (reference sequence). This CDR3 is built from 14 residues. The CDR3 region is CASTGGGGQDTPRF. Written as DNA, the CDR3 is TGTGCTAGCACCGGGGGGGGTGGACAGGACACCCCGCGGTTT. The whole variable domain, filled in from reference TRBV7-7 and TRBJ2-3, reads GAGVSQSPRYKVTKRGQDVTLRCDPISSHATLYWYQQALGQGPEFLTYFNYEAQPDKSGLPSDRFSAERPEGSISTLTIQRTEQRDSAMYRCASTGGGGQDTPRFGPGTRLTVL.

The chain recombines TRBV20-1 with TRBJ1-1, with no clear D. The CDR3 covers 17 residues. V shed 6 bases and J shed 4 bases, with 27 bases lying between them. From germline, CDR1 is DFQATT and CDR2 SNEGSKA (reference sequence). The CDR3 nucleotides read TGCAGTGCCAGTAGTACCCCCCCAGAGGGTATTATCACTGAAGCTTTCTTT. The encoded protein is CSASSTPPEGIITEAFF.

This clonotype was observed at least ten times. The rearrangement links TRBV15 to TRBJ2-5; a weak D match, TRBD2 (5 bases). Trimming took 4 bases from V and 4 from J, leaving 10 bases between them. CDR1 and CDR2 from the germline V gene are LNHNV and YYDKDF (reference sequence). The CDR3 is made up of 13 amino acids. CDR3 sequence (DNA): TGTGCCACCAGCATCTACGGAGGAGAGACCCAGTACTTC. Protein sequence: CATSIYGGETQYF.

Comments on this clonotype: The junction departs from germline at one end; a sequencing error may be responsible. The chain joins TRBV7-9 to TRBJ2-3; 7 bases map to TRBD2. Germline CDR1 reads SEHNR; CDR2 reads FQNEAQ (reference sequence). This CDR3 region has 14 residues. This CDR3 is CASSIAGGADKHCF. The CDR3 DNA reads as TGTGCCAGCAGCATAGCGGGCGGTGCCGATAAACACTGTTTT.